Sequencing of this T cell receptor beta chain was carried out in a study of cytotoxic CD8 clonotypes in ibrutinib-treated CLL. Study-level background: Partial response was seen in roughly 24 patients and complete response in 2; after median roughly 6 years, about 14 stayed remitted, around 12 progressed. Whole-study findings and limits: An increase in clonality occurred at ibrutinib response, followed by a return toward baseline at progression. Few clonotypes were public, and these shrank or held steady under treatment.

Libraries were prepared by immunoSEQ multiplex PCR; TCRdb keeps only in-frame clonotypes and omits some of them. The table has a few hundred thousand clones, approximately 67% seen once. About this clone itself: The antigen is undetermined.

The sample consisted of PBMCs, taken after 36 months of ibrutinib treatment. The sequence was collected from a human donor with chronic lymphocytic leukemia.

The CDR3 nucleotides are TGTGCCAGCAGAGTCACAGGGGGCTTTTCCTACGAGCAGTACTTC. This sequence encodes CASRVTGGFSYEQYF. The chain uses TRBV27 and TRBJ2-7, with 9 bases lining up with TRBD1. Losses at the gene ends were 6 bases for V and 1 base for J; bases not matched to a gene: 7. The germline CDR1 and CDR2 sequences are MNHEY and SMNVEV (reference sequence). The CDR3 has 15 amino acids.